The T cell receptor beta chain described here comes from a study of monozygotic twins with cystic fibrosis. Study-level background: Libraries were built from approximately 3 micrograms of fragmented DNA using about 15 PCR cycles.

Whole-study findings and limits: Shared CDR3 numbers were not associated with age, concordance or severity. The repertoire was suggested to be naive-dominated, clonality median around 0.01.

TCRdb keeps only in-frame clones here, not all; method: immunoSEQ multiplex PCR. The table shows more than 12,000 clones, with approximately 98% occurring only once. About this clone: What it binds is not known.

The ends were cut back, 3 bases at V and 2 bases at J, with 11 bases in the middle. CDR3 length: 15 residues. CDR1 is SGHRS, CDR2 YFSETQ, per germline. This receptor was obtained from a girl under 10 years old with cystic fibrosis. The genes are TRBV5-1 and TRBJ1-4; the D gene is possibly TRBD1 (6 bases). The sequenced sample consisted of blood. CDR3 sequence reads: CASSSRGSTNEKLFF. For the CDR3, the DNA is TGCGCCAGCAGCTCAAGGGGGTCCACTAATGAAAAACTGTTTTTT. The full variable domain, its missing parts supplied by reference TRBV5-1 and TRBJ1-4, is KAGVTQTPRYLIKTRGQQVTLSCSPISGHRSVSWYQQTPGQGLQFLFEYFSETQRNKGNFPGRFSGRQFSNSRSEMNVSTLELGDSALYLCASSSRGSTNEKLFFGSGTQLSVL.